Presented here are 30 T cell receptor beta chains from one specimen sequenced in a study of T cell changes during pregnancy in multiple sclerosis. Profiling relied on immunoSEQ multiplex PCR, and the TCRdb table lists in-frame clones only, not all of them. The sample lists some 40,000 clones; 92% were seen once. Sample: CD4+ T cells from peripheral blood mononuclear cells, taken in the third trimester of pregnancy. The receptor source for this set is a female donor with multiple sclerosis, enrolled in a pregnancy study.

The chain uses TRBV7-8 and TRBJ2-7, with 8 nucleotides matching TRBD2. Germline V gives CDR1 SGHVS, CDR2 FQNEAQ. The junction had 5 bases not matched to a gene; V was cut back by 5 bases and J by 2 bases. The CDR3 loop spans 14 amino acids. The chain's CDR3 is CASSPREGTYEQYF. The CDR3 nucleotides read TGTGCCAGCAGCCCACGGGAGGGAACCTACGAGCAGTACTTC.

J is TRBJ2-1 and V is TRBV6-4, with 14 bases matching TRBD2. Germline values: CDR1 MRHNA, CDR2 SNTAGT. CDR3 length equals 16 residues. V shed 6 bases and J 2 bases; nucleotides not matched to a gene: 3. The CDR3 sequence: CASRGLAGDTYNEQFF. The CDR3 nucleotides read TGTGCCAGCAGGGGACTAGCGGGGGACACCTACAATGAGCAGTTCTTC.

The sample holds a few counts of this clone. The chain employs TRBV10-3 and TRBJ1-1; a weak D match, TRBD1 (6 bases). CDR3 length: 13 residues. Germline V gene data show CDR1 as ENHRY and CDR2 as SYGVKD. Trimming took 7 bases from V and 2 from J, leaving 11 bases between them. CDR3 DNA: TGTGCCATCAATTTGGACAGTAACACTGAAGCTTTCTTT. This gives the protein CAINLDSNTEAFF.

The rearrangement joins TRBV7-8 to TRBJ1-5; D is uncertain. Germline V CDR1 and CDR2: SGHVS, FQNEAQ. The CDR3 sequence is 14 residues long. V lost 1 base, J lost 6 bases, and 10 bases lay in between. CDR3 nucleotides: TGTGCCAGCAGCTTAGGCGCAGAGGGTCAGCCCCAGCATTTT. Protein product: CASSLGAEGQPQHF.

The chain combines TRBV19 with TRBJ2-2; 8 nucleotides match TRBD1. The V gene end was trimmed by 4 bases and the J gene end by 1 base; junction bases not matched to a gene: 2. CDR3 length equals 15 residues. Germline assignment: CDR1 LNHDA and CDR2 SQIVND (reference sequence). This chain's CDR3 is CASSTQGVNTGELFF. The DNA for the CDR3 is TGTGCCAGTAGTACACAGGGGGTGAACACCGGGGAGCTGTTTTTT.

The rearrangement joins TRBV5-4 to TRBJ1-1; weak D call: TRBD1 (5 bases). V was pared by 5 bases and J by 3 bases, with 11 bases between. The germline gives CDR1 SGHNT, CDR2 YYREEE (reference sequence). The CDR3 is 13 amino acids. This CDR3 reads CASRGKGDTEAFF. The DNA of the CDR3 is TGTGCCAGCAGGGGAAAAGGGGACACTGAAGCTTTCTTT.

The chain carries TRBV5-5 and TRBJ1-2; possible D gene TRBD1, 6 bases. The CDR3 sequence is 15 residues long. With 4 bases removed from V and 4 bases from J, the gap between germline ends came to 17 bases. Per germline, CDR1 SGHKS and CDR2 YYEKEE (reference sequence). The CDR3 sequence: CASSPARTELYGYTF. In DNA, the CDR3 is TGTGCCAGCAGCCCGGCCCGGACAGAGCTCTATGGCTACACCTTC.

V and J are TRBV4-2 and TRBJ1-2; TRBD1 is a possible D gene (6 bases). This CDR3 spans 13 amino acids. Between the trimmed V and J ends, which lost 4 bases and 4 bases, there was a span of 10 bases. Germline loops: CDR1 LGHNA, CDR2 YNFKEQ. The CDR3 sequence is CASSPEQGYGYTF. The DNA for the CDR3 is TGTGCCAGCAGCCCAGAACAGGGCTATGGCTACACCTTC.

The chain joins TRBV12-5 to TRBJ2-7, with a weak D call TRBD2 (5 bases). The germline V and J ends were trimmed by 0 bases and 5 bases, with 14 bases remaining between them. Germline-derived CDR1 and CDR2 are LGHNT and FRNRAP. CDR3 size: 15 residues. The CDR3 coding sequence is TGTGCTAGTGGTTTGGTACTCCCGGGAATCCACGAGCAGTACTTC. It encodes CASGLVLPGIHEQYF.

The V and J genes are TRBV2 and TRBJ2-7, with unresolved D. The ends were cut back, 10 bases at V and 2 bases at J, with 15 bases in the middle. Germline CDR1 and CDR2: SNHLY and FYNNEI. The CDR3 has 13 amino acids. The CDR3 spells CATVEELAYEQYF. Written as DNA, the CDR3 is TGTGCCACCGTCGAGGAGCTAGCCTACGAGCAGTACTTC.

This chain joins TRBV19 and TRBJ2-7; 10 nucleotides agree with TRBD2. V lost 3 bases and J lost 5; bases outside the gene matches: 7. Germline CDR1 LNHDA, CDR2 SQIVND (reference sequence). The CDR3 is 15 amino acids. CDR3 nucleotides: TGTGCCAGTAGTATGGCCCTAGCGGGAGTCCACGAGCAGTACTTC. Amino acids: CASSMALAGVHEQYF.

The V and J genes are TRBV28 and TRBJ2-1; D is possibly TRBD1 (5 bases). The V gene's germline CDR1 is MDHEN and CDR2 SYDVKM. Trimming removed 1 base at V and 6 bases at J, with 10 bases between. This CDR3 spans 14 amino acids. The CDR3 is CASSLYDSTNEQFF. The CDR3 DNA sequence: TGTGCCAGCAGTTTATACGACAGTACCAATGAGCAGTTCTTC.

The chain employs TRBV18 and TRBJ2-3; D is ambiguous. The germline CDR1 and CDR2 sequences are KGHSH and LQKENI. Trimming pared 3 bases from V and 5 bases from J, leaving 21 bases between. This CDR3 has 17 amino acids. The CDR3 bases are TGTGCCAGCTCACCGCCCCGAGGTTGGGTGCAAGAAGATACGCAGTATTTT. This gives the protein CASSPPRGWVQEDTQYF.

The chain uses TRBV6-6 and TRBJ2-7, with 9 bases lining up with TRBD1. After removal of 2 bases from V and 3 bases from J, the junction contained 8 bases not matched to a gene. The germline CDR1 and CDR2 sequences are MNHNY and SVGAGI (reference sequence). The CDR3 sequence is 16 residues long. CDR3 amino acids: CASSYLDRGTNYEQYF. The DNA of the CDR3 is TGTGCCAGCAGTTACCTAGACAGGGGGACAAACTACGAGCAGTACTTC.

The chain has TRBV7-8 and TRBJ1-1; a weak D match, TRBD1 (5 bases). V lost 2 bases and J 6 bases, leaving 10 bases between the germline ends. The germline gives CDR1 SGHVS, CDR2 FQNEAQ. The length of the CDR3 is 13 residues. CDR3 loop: CASSLIAGSEAFF. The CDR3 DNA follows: TGTGCCAGCAGCTTAATCGCAGGGTCTGAAGCTTTCTTT.

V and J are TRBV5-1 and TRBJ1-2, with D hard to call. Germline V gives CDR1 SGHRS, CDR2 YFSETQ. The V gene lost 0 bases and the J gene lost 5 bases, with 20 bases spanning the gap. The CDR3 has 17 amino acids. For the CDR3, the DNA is TGCGCCAGCAGCTTGGCCCGTTTTGGCCAGGTCCCTTATGGCTACACCTTC. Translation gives CASSLARFGQVPYGYTF.

Written as DNA, the CDR3 is TGTGCCAGCAGCTTAGGGGAGTGGGGAAACACCGGGGAGCTGTTTTTT. It yields the protein CASSLGEWGNTGELFF. This chain links TRBV7-8 with TRBJ2-2; tentatively, D is TRBD2 (5 bases). The CDR3 is made up of 16 amino acids. The V end lost 1 base, the J end lost 2 bases, and 11 bases lay between the germline ends. From germline, CDR1 is SGHVS and CDR2 FQNEAQ.

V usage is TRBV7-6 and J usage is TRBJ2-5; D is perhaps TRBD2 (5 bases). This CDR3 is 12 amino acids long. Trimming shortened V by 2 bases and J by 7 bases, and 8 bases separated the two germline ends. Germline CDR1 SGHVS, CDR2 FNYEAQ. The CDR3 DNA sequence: TGTGCCAGCAGCTTATTCGGAGGGACCCAGTACTTC. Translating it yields CASSLFGGTQYF.

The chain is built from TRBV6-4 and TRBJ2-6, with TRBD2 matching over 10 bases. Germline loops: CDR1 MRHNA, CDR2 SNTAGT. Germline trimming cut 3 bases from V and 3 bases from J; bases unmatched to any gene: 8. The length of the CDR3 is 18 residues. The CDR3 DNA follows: TGTGCCAGCAGTGAAAGGCTAGCGGGAGTGGTTGGGGCCAACGTCCTGACTTTC. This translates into CASSERLAGVVGANVLTF.

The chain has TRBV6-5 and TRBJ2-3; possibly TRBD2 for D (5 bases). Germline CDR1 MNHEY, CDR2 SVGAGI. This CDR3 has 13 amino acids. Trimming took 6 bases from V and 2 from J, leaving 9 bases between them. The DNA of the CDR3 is TGTGCCAGCAGCGCCGACTACACAGATACGCAGTATTTT. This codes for CASSADYTDTQYF.

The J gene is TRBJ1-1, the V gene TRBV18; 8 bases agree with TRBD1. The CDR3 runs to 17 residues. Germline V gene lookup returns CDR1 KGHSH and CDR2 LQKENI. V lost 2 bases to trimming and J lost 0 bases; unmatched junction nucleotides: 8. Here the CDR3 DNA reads TGTGCCAGCTCACCAAGTCTCAGGGGGCCCTTGAACACTGAAGCTTTCTTT. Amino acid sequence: CASSPSLRGPLNTEAFF. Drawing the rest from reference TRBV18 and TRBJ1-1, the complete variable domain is NAGVMQNPRHLVRRRGQEARLRCSPMKGHSHVYWYRQLPEEGLKFMVYLQKENIIDESGMPKERFSAEFPKEGPSILRIQQVVRGDSAAYFCASSPSLRGPLNTEAFFGQGTRLTVV.

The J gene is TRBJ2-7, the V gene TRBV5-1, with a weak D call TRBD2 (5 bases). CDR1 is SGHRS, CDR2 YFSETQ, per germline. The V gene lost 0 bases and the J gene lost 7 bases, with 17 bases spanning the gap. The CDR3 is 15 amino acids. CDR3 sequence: CASSLGPTREIEQYF. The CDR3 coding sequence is TGCGCCAGCAGCTTGGGCCCGACCCGGGAAATTGAGCAGTACTTC.

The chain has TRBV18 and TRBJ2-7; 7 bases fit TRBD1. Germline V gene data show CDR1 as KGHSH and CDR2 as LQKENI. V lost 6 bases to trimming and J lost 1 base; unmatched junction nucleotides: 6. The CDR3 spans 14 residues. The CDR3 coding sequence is TGTGCCAGCTCCCAGCAGGGGGAATCCTACGAGCAGTACTTC. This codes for CASSQQGESYEQYF.

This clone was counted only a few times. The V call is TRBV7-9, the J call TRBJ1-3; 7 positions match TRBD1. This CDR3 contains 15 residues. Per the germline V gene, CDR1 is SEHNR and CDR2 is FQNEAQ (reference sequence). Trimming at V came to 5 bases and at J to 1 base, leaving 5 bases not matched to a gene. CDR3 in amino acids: CASSRAGGSGNTIYF. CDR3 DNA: TGTGCCAGCAGCCGAGCAGGGGGATCTGGAAACACCATATATTTT.

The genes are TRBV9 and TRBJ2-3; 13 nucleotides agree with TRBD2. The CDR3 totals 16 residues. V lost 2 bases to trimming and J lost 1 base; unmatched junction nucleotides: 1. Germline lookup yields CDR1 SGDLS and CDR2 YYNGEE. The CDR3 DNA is TGTGCCAGCAGCGTGGGGACTAGCGGGGGCACAGATACGCAGTATTTT. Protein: CASSVGTSGGTDTQYF.

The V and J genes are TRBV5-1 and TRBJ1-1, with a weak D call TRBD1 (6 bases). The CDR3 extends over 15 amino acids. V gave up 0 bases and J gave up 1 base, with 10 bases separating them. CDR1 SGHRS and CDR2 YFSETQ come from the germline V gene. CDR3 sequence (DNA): TGCGCCAGCAGCTTGGACACAGGGACGAACACTGAAGCTTTCTTT. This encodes CASSLDTGTNTEAFF. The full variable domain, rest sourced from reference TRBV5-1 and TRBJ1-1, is KAGVTQTPRYLIKTRGQQVTLSCSPISGHRSVSWYQQTPGQGLQFLFEYFSETQRNKGNFPGRFSGRQFSNSRSEMNVSTLELGDSALYLCASSLDTGTNTEAFFGQGTRLTVV.

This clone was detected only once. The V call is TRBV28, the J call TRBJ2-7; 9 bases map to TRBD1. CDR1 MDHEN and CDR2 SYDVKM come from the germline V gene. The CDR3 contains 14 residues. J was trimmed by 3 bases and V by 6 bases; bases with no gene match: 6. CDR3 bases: TGTGCCAGCAGATCGGACAGGGGACGCTACGAGCAGTACTTC. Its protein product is CASRSDRGRYEQYF.

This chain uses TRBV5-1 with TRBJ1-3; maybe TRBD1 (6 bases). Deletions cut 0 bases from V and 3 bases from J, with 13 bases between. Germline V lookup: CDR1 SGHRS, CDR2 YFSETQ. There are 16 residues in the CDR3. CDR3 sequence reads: CASSLGSGQGGNTIYF. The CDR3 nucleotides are TGCGCCAGCAGCTTGGGCTCGGGACAAGGTGGAAACACCATATATTTT.

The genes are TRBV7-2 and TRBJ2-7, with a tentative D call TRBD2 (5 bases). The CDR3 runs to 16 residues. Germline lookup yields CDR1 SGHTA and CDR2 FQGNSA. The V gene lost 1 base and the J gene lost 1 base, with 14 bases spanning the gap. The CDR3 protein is CASSLVGGGPSYEQYF. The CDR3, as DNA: TGTGCCAGCAGCTTAGTGGGTGGCGGGCCGTCCTACGAGCAGTACTTC.

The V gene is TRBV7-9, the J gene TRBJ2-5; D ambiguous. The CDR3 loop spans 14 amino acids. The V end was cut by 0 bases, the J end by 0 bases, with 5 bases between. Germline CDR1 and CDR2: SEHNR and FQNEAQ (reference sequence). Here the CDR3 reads CASSLAADQETQYF. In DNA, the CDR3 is TGTGCCAGCAGCTTAGCGGCGGACCAAGAGACCCAGTACTTC.